This T cell receptor (beta chain) was recorded in a study of T cells in Graves' hyperthyroidism and ophthalmopathy. It was RNA transcripts that yielded the amplified TCR beta CDR3 regions. Initially, a first-round RT-PCR of the TCR CDR3 employed the HTBI primer set. MiXCR, run by TCRdb on the multiplex PCR reads, gives a single entry per CDR3 protein. The sample carries more than 350,000 distinct CDR3 sequences, approximately 14% recorded once. Uncontrolled infection, other autoimmune disease, pregnancy or lactation barred patients from enrollment. Orbital computed tomography, thyroid ultrasound, serum thyroxine and TRAb, and clinical symptoms together informed the diagnoses. Fresh 10 ml peripheral blood yielded PBMCs. This clonotype occurred a few times. Antigen specificity is unknown. The study's findings and limits: The model forecast ophthalmopathy, anticipating it by a median approximately 7 months before onset.

This CDR3 region has 16 residues. Trimming pared 4 bases from V and 0 bases from J, leaving 11 bases between. From germline, CDR1 is SGHRS and CDR2 YFSETQ. The sequence came from a woman in her fifties or sixties with Graves' ophthalmopathy. The chain uses TRBV5-1 and TRBJ2-6; D call uncertain. The sequenced sample was blood. The CDR3 spells CASSMDRISGANVLTF. The CDR3 nucleotides read TGCGCCAGCAGCATGGACCGTATCTCTGGGGCCAACGTCCTGACTTTC.